This T cell receptor (beta chain) was recovered during a study of blood T cell repertoires in COVID-19. About the research overall: Acute and convalescent COVID-19 specimens originated in the United States, Italy and Spain.

Authors' data handling: For nucleated cells, counts were estimated from reference gene primer amplification. Assay: immunoSEQ multiplex PCR; the TCRdb copy retains only in-frame clones and omits some. V, J and clone size are those of that table, while D and trimming were read from the DNA. The data show 200,000 to 250,000 clones, approximately 82% seen once. This CDR3 has 11 residues. The V gene lost 5 bases and the J gene lost 5 bases, with 5 bases spanning the gap. Germline V gene sequence: CDR1 SEHNR, CDR2 FQNEAQ (reference sequence). This TCR came from a woman of 80 years or more with acute or convalescent COVID-19. This chain connects TRBV7-9 to TRBJ2-3; D call uncertain. Sample: peripheral blood. CDR3 region: CASSNRDTQYF. CDR3 sequence (DNA): TGTGCCAGCAGCAACAGAGATACGCAGTATTTT. Full variable domain (missing parts from reference TRBV7-9 and TRBJ2-3): DTGVSQNPRHKITKRGQNVTFRCDPISEHNRLYWYRQTLGQGPEFLTYFQNEAQLEKSRLLSDRFSAERPKGSFSTLEIQRTEQGDSAMYLCASSNRDTQYFGPGTRLTVL.